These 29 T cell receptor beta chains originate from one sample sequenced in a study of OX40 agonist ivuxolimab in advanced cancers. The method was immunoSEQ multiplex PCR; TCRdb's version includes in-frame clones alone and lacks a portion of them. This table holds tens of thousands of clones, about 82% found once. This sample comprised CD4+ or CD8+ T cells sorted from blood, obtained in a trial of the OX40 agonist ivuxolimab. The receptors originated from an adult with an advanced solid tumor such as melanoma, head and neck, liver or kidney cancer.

The CDR3 protein is CASSYSPGGVNEQFF. CDR3 sequence (DNA): TGTGCCAGCAGTTACTCCCCGGGAGGCGTCAATGAGCAGTTCTTC. The gene calls are TRBV6-5 and TRBJ2-1; 7 bases are a match to TRBD2. V was pared by 0 bases and J by 6 bases, with 5 bases of the junction left unmatched. CDR3 length equals 15 residues. Germline CDR1 MNHEY, CDR2 SVGAGI.

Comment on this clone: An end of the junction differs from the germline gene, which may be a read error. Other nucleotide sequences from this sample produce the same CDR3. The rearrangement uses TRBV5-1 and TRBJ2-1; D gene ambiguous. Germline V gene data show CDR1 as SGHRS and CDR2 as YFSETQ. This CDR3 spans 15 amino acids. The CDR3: CASSLAAGAYNEQFF. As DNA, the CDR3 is TGCGCTAGCAGCTTGGCCGCAGGTGCCTACAATGAGCAGTTCTTC.

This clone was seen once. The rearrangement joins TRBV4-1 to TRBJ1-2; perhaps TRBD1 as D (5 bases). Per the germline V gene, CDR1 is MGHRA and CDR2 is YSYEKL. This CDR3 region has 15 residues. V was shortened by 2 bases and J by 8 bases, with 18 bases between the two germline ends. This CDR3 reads CASSQPGRARSGYTF. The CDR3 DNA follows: TGCGCCAGCAGCCAACCGGGACGAGCGCGGTCGGGCTACACCTTC.

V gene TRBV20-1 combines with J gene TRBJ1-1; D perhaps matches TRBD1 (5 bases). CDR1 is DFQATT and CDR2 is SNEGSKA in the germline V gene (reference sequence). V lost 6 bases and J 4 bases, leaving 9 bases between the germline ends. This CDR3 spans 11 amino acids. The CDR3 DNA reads TGCAGTGCCTCGACAGTCACTGAAGCTTTCTTT. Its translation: CSASTVTEAFF.

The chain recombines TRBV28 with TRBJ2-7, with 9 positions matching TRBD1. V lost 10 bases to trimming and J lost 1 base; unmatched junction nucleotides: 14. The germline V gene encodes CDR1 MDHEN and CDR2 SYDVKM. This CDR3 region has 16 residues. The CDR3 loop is CATRGTGTGNSYEQYF. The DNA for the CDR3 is TGTGCCACGCGGGGGACCGGGACAGGGAATTCCTACGAGCAGTACTTC.

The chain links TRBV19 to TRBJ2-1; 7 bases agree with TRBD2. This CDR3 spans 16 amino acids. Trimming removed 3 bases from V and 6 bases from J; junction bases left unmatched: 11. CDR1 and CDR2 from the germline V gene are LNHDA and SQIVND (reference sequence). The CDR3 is CASSISALAAVNEQFF. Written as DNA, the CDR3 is TGTGCCAGTAGTATCTCGGCTCTAGCGGCAGTCAATGAGCAGTTCTTC.

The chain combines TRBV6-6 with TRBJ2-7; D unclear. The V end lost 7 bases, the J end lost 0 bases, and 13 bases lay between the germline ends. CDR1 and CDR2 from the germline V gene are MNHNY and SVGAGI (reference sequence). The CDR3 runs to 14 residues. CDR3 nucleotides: TGTGCCAGCACTCCAAGCCTACTCTCCTACGAGCAGTACTTC. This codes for CASTPSLLSYEQYF.

CDR3: CASSRKHQETQYF. CDR3 bases: TGTGCCAGTAGTAGGAAACACCAAGAGACCCAGTACTTC. The V and J genes are TRBV19 and TRBJ2-5; D ambiguous. This CDR3 has 13 residues. Germline V lookup: CDR1 LNHDA, CDR2 SQIVND (reference sequence). V was shortened by 4 bases and J by 0 bases, with 6 bases between the two germline ends.

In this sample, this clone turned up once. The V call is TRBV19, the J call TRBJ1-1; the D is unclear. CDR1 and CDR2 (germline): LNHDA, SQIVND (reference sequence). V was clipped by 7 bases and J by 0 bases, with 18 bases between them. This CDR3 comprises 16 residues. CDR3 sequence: CASTRGKGRLNTEAFF. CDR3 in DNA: TGTGCCAGTACCCGAGGGAAGGGCCGACTGAACACTGAAGCTTTCTTT. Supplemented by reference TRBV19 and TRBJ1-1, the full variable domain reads DGGITQSPKYLFRKEGQNVTLSCEQNLNHDAMYWYRQDPGQGLRLIYYSQIVNDFQKGDIAEGYSVSREKKESFPLTVTSAQKNPTAFYLCASTRGKGRLNTEAFFGQGTRLTVV.

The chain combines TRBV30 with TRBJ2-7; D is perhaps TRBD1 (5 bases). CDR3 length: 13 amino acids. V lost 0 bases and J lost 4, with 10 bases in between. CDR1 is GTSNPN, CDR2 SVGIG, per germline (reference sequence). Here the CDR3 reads CAWSVLGHYEQYF. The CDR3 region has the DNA TGTGCCTGGAGTGTACTGGGGCATTACGAGCAGTACTTC. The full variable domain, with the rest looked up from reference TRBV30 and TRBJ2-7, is SQTIHQWPATLVQPVGSPLSLECTVEGTSNPNLYWYRQAAGRGLQLLFYSVGIGQISSEVPQNLSASRPQDRQFILSSKKLLLSDSGFYLCAWSVLGHYEQYFGPGTRLTVT.

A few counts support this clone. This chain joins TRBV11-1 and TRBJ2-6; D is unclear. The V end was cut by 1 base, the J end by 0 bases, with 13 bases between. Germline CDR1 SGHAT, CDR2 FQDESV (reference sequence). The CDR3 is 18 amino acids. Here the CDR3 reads CASSLDSSPFSGANVLTF. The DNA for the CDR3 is TGTGCCAGCAGCTTAGATTCGTCTCCCTTCTCTGGGGCCAACGTCCTGACTTTC.

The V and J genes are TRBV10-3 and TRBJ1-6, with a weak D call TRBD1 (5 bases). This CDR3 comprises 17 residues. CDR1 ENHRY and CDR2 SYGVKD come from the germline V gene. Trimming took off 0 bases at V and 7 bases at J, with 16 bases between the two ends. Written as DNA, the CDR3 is TGTGCCATCAGTGAGTCGGGGTTGGGGGATCACAATTCACCCCTCCACTTT. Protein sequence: CAISESGLGDHNSPLHF.

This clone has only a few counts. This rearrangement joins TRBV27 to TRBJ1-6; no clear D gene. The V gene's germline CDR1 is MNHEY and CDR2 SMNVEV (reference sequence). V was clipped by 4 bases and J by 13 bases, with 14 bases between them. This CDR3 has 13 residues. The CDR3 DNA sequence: TGTGCCAGCAGTTCTGGTTTAATGTGGCCCCTCCACTTT. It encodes CASSSGLMWPLHF.

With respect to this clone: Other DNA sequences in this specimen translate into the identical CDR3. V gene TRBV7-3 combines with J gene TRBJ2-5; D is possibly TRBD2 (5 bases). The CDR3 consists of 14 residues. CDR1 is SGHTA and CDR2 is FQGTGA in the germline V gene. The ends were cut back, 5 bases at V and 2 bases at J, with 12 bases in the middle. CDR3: CASSPTGLQETQYF. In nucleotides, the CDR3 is TGTGCCAGCAGCCCAACGGGGTTACAAGAGACCCAGTACTTC. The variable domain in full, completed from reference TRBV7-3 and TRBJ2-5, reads GAGVSQTPSNKVTEKGKYVELRCDPISGHTALYWYRQSLGQGPEFLIYFQGTGAADDSGLPNDRFFAVRPEGSVSTLKIQRTERGDSAVYLCASSPTGLQETQYFGPGTRLLVL.

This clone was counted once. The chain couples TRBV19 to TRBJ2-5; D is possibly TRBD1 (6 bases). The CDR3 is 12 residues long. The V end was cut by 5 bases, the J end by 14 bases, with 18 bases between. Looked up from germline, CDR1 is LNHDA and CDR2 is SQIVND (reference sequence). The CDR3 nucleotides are TGTGCCAGTAGTGGGGCAGGGGCCCCGGCTTACTTC. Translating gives CASSGAGAPAYF.

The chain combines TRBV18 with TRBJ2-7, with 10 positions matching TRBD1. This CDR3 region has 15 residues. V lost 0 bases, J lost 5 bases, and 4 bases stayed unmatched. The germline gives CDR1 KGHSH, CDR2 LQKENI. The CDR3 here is CASSPPTTGGNEQYF. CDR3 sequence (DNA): TGTGCCAGCTCACCACCGACGACAGGGGGCAACGAGCAGTACTTC. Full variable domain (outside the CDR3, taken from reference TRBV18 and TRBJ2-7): NAGVMQNPRHLVRRRGQEARLRCSPMKGHSHVYWYRQLPEEGLKFMVYLQKENIIDESGMPKERFSAEFPKEGPSILRIQQVVRGDSAAYFCASSPPTTGGNEQYFGPGTRLTVT.

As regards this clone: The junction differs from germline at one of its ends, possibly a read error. DNA for the CDR3: TGTGCTAGCAGCTTAGACTTGGGGGCACAAGAGACCCAGTACTTC. Protein product: CASSLDLGAQETQYF. V and J are TRBV7-7 and TRBJ2-5, with D tentatively TRBD1 (6 bases). CDR3 length: 15 residues. Germline V gene lookup returns CDR1 SSHAT and CDR2 FNYEAQ (reference sequence).

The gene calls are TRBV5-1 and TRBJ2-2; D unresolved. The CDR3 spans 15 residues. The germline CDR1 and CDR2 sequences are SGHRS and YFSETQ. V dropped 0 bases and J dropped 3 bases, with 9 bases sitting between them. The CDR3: CASSLAVVDTGELFF. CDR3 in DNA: TGCGCCAGCAGCTTGGCCGTGGTCGACACCGGGGAGCTGTTTTTT.

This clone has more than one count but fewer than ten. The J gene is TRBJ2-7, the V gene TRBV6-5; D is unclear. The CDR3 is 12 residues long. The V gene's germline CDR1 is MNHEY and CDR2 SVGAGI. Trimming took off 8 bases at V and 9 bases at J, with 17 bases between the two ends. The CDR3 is CASPSRRRWQYF. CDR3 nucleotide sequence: TGTGCCAGCCCCTCCCGTCGACGGTGGCAGTACTTC.

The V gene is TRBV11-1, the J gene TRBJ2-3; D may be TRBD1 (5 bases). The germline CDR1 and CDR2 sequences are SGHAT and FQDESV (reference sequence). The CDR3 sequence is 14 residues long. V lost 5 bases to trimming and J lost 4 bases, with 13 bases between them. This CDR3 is CASSDRLGADTQYF. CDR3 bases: TGTGCCAGCAGCGACCGTCTAGGGGCAGATACGCAGTATTTT.

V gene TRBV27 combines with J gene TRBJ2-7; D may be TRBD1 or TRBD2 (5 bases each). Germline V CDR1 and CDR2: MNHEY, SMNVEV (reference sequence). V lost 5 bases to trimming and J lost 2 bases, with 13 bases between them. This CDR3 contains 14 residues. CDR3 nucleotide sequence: TGTGCCAGCAGTGCCGGGACCCCCGCCTACGAGCAGTACTTC. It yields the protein CASSAGTPAYEQYF.

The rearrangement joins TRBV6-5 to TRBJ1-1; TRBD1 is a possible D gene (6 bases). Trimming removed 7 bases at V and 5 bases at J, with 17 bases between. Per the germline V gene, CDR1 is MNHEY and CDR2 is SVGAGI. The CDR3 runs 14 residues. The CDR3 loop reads CASTLRRGGTEAFF. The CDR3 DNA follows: TGTGCCAGCACTTTACGCAGGGGAGGAACTGAAGCTTTCTTT.

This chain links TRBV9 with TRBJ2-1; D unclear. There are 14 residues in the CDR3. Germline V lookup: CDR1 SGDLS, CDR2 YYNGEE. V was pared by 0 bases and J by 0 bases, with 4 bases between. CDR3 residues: CASSVDPSYNEQFF. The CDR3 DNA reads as TGTGCCAGCAGCGTAGATCCCTCCTACAATGAGCAGTTCTTC. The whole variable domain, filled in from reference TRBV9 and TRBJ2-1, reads DSGVTQTPKHLITATGQRVTLRCSPRSGDLSVYWYQQSLDQGLQFLIQYYNGEERAKGNILERFSAQQFPDLHSELNLSSLELGDSALYFCASSVDPSYNEQFFGPGTRLTVL.

CDR3 nucleotides: TGTGCCAGCAGTCTAAACAGGGTAGGGGACATTCAGTACTTC. It is translated as CASSLNRVGDIQYF. The chain combines TRBV2 with TRBJ2-4, with TRBD1 as a possible D gene (6 bases). The V gene's germline CDR1 is SNHLY and CDR2 FYNNEI. This CDR3 region has 14 residues. Trimming left V 5 bases short and J 8 bases short, with 16 bases between.

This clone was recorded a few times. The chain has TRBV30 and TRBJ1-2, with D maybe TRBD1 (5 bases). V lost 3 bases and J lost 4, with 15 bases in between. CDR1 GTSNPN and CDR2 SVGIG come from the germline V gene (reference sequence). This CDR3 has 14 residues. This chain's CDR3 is CAWRAGWGRYGYTF. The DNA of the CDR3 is TGTGCCTGGAGAGCAGGGTGGGGACGCTATGGCTACACCTTC. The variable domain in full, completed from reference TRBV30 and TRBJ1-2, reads SQTIHQWPATLVQPVGSPLSLECTVEGTSNPNLYWYRQAAGRGLQLLFYSVGIGQISSEVPQNLSASRPQDRQFILSSKKLLLSDSGFYLCAWRAGWGRYGYTFGSGTRLTVV.

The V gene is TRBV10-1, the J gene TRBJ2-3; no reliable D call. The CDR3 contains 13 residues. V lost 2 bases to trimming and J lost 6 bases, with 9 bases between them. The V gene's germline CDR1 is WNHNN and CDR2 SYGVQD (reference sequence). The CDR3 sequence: CASSEIEVDTQYF. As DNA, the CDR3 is TGCGCCAGCAGTGAGATAGAAGTCGATACGCAGTATTTT.

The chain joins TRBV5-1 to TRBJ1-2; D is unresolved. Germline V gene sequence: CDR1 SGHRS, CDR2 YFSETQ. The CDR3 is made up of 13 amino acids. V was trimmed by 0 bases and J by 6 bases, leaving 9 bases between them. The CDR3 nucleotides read TGCGCCAGCAGCTTGGTGGGTACCGATGGCTACACCTTC. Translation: CASSLVGTDGYTF.

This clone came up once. The DNA of the CDR3 is TGTGCCAGCAGTGAAAAGGGCAATGAGCAGTTCTTC. It yields the protein CASSEKGNEQFF. The chain combines TRBV6-4 with TRBJ2-1; D gene uncertain. CDR1 is MRHNA and CDR2 is SNTAGT in the germline V gene. The CDR3 is made up of 12 amino acids. The germline V and J ends were trimmed by 3 bases and 6 bases, with 6 bases remaining between them.

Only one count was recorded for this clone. The CDR3 nucleotides read TGTGCCAGCAGCACTCCGGGACTTACTACAGATACGCAGTATTTT. This translates into CASSTPGLTTDTQYF. V usage is TRBV7-8 and J usage is TRBJ2-3; tentatively, D is TRBD2 (6 bases). Germline assignment: CDR1 SGHVS and CDR2 FQNEAQ. This CDR3 contains 15 residues. Trimming removed 5 bases at V and 3 bases at J, with 15 bases between.